This T cell receptor (beta chain) was found in a study of blood T cells in healthy people across ages. Whole-study results and caveats: A roughly linear age-dependent decrease characterized TCR beta diversity per million T cells. There was no known CMV status for donors, so expanded clonotype changes were possibly confounded.

For the second PCR, which ran for about 7 to 12 cycles, a sample-barcoded 5' primer and a J-beta primer mix were used. Through a template-switch adaptor with 12 random nucleotides, each cDNA molecule received a tag. TCRdb itself ran the 5' RACE reads through MiXCR, one entry per CDR3 protein. The sample shows around 580,000 distinct CDR3 sequences, under 55% of them seen only once. Total RNA, at least 6 micrograms per sample, was extracted from PBMCs. As to this clonotype: The antigen remains undetermined.

Sequenced: blood. This TCR came from an elderly man in good health.

The CDR3 protein is CASSLGLTQFF. In DNA, the CDR3 is TGTGCCAGCAGCTTGGGGCTGACCCAGTTCTTC. The chain couples TRBV5-6 to TRBJ2-5; no definite D call. Matching the DNA end better, TRBJ2-1 makes the J call doubtful. Germline-derived CDR1 and CDR2 are SGHDT and YYEEEE. This CDR3 region has 11 residues.